A single sample gave rise to the 24 T cell receptor beta chains below, sequenced in a study of OX40 agonist ivuxolimab in advanced cancers. The library was prepared using the immunoSEQ multiplex PCR assay. TCRdb took this table from immuneACCESS and kept in-frame rearrangements with V and J called. Such tables lack part of the clones; where checked against another copy, unresolved V genes explain under half of the gap, and the rest is unexplained. This sample holds 82,000 or so clones; 75% to 90% were observed only once. Together, the top ten hold approximately 2.3% of the sample. Sequencing used CD4+ or CD8+ T cells sorted from blood, obtained in a trial of the OX40 agonist ivuxolimab. All receptors come from an adult with an advanced solid tumor such as melanoma, head and neck, liver or kidney cancer.

V and J are TRBV5-1 and TRBJ2-7; 8 nucleotides line up with TRBD1. CDR1 SGHRS and CDR2 YFSETQ come from the germline V gene. The CDR3 runs 16 residues. The junction had 6 bases not matched to a gene; V was cut back by 0 bases and J by 1 base. Written as DNA, the CDR3 is TGCGCCAGCAGCTTGGGGGCGGGACAGGTTTCCTACGAGCAGTACTTC. Its translation: CASSLGAGQVSYEQYF.

V usage is TRBV9 and J usage is TRBJ2-2; 7 bases line up with TRBD1. Germline-derived CDR1 and CDR2 are SGDLS and YYNGEE. The V and J ends lost 3 bases and 4 bases, in that order; junction bases with no gene match: 6. The CDR3 consists of 15 residues. CDR3 bases: TGTGCCAGCAGCGACCCTCGGGACAGCACCGGGGAGCTGTTTTTT. Translating it yields CASSDPRDSTGELFF.

This rearrangement joins TRBV6-5 to TRBJ2-2; D is tentatively TRBD1 or TRBD2 (6 bases each). The germline V gene has CDR1 MNHEY and CDR2 SVGAGI. This CDR3 comprises 16 residues. Deletions cut 0 bases from V and 4 bases from J, with 12 bases between. The CDR3, as DNA: TGTGCCAGCAGTTACTCCCGGGGGCTTGTCACCGGGGAGCTGTTTTTT. It translates to CASSYSRGLVTGELFF.

The table lists this clone with a count of one. The V gene is TRBV9, the J gene TRBJ1-6; D is unresolved. Trimming took 0 bases from V and 9 from J, leaving 10 bases between them. The CDR3 spans 14 residues. Germline-derived CDR1 and CDR2 are SGDLS and YYNGEE. DNA of the CDR3: TGTGCCAGCAGCGTAGAGTCGCATGGTTCACCCCTCCACTTT. Protein sequence: CASSVESHGSPLHF.

This chain links TRBV7-2 with TRBJ1-5; no clear D. The CDR3 length is 13 residues. V was clipped by 3 bases and J by 5 bases, with 8 bases between them. Germline CDR1 reads SGHTA; CDR2 reads FQGNSA. The CDR3 DNA follows: TGTGCCAGCAGCTTGGGGAGAGATCAGCCCCAGCATTTT. Protein: CASSLGRDQPQHF. The whole variable domain, filled in from reference TRBV7-2 and TRBJ1-5, reads GAGVSQSPSNKVTEKGKDVELRCDPISGHTALYWYRQSLGQGLEFLIYFQGNSAPDKSGLPSDRFSAERTGGSVSTLTIQRTQQEDSAVYLCASSLGRDQPQHFGDGTRLSIL.

The chain couples TRBV5-1 to TRBJ1-6, with D perhaps matching TRBD1 (6 bases). CDR1 and CDR2 from the germline V gene are SGHRS and YFSETQ. Trimming stripped 4 bases from V and 7 bases from J, with 12 bases between. The CDR3 is 14 amino acids. CDR3 residues: CASSQQGSNSPLHF. The CDR3 DNA follows: TGCGCCAGCAGCCAGCAGGGGTCAAATTCACCCCTCCACTTT.

This chain connects TRBV5-1 to TRBJ2-2; the D is unclear. V dropped 2 bases and J dropped 6 bases, with 5 bases sitting between them. In germline, CDR1 is SGHRS, CDR2 YFSETQ. The CDR3 contains 12 residues. This chain's CDR3 is CASSFEAGELFF. The CDR3 region has the DNA TGCGCCAGCAGCTTCGAAGCCGGGGAGCTGTTTTTT.

The V and J genes are TRBV2 and TRBJ2-7, with a possible D match to TRBD1 (6 bases). Germline loops: CDR1 SNHLY, CDR2 FYNNEI. The CDR3 length is 14 residues. Trimming took off 6 bases at V and 0 bases at J, with 12 bases between the two ends. This CDR3 reads CASSPDRNSYEQYF. CDR3 nucleotides: TGTGCCAGCAGCCCAGACAGGAACTCCTACGAGCAGTACTTC.

This clone was seen a handful of times. The chain carries TRBV4-3 and TRBJ2-5, with 8 nucleotides matching TRBD2. This CDR3 region has 16 residues. The germline V gene has CDR1 LGHNA and CDR2 YSLEER. V dropped 1 base and J dropped 5; count of bases not matched to a gene: 9. CDR3: CASSQVYGGARETQYF. CDR3 DNA: TGCGCCAGCAGCCAAGTTTACGGGGGGGCCCGGGAGACCCAGTACTTC.

V gene TRBV7-2 combines with J gene TRBJ2-2, with no clear D. Germline lookup yields CDR1 SGHTA and CDR2 FQGNSA. V lost 0 bases and J 6 bases, leaving 8 bases between the germline ends. This CDR3 contains 14 residues. The CDR3 spells CASSLAVRPGELFF. The CDR3 DNA reads TGTGCCAGCAGCTTAGCTGTTCGTCCCGGGGAGCTGTTTTTT.

The CDR3 loop is CSVSQGGQGYTF. CDR3 coding DNA: TGCAGCGTATCCCAGGGTGGGCAAGGCTACACCTTC. The chain couples TRBV29-1 to TRBJ1-2; TRBD1 is a possible D gene (5 bases). In germline, CDR1 is SQVTM, CDR2 ANQGSEA. The CDR3 is 12 residues long. Between the trimmed V and J ends, which lost 6 bases and 8 bases, there was a span of 16 bases.

The chain uses TRBV29-1 and TRBJ2-6; D call uncertain. Germline values: CDR1 SQVTM, CDR2 ANQGSEA. There are 12 residues in the CDR3. V lost 5 bases and J 1 base, leaving 3 bases between the germline ends. In DNA, the CDR3 is TGCAGCGTTCGTTCTGGGGCCAACGTCCTGACTTTC. It translates to CSVRSGANVLTF.

The chain links TRBV19 to TRBJ1-2; 12 nucleotides agree with TRBD1. The CDR3 covers 15 residues. V gave up 6 bases and J gave up 5 bases; unmatched junction bases: 7. The germline gives CDR1 LNHDA, CDR2 SQIVND (reference sequence). The DNA for the CDR3 is TGTGCCAGTAGCCCCCGGGACAGGGGGCTATATGGCTACACCTTC. This translates into CASSPRDRGLYGYTF. Based on the CDR3 plus reference TRBV19 and TRBJ1-2, the full variable domain is DGGITQSPKYLFRKEGQNVTLSCEQNLNHDAMYWYRQDPGQGLRLIYYSQIVNDFQKGDIAEGYSVSREKKESFPLTVTSAQKNPTAFYLCASSPRDRGLYGYTFGSGTRLTVV.

V usage is TRBV2 and J usage is TRBJ1-2; the D is unclear. V lost 6 bases, J lost 4 bases, and 12 bases lay in between. Germline V lookup: CDR1 SNHLY, CDR2 FYNNEI. This CDR3 region has 13 residues. The CDR3 here is CASRDDVAYGYTF. Here the CDR3 DNA reads TGTGCCAGCAGAGATGACGTCGCCTATGGCTACACCTTC.

The chain recombines TRBV6-1 with TRBJ1-2; TRBD1 is a possible D gene (5 bases). The germline gives CDR1 MNHNS, CDR2 SASEGT. The CDR3 spans 15 residues. V gave up 6 bases and J gave up 2 bases, with 16 bases separating them. The CDR3 region has the DNA TGTGCCAGCAGAGGTACGCAGGGAGTCAACTATGGCTACACCTTC. This translates into CASRGTQGVNYGYTF.

The chain joins TRBV7-2 to TRBJ2-1, with TRBD2 matching over 7 bases. CDR1 is SGHTA, CDR2 FQGNSA, per germline. Trimming removed 1 base from V and 5 bases from J; junction bases left unmatched: 8. The CDR3 is 16 amino acids. The CDR3 coding sequence is TGTGCCAGCAGCTTAGGACCGCGCGGGGGACACAATGAGCAGTTCTTC. Protein: CASSLGPRGGHNEQFF.

Only one count was recorded for this clone. V is TRBV7-8 and J is TRBJ1-2; TRBD1 aligns across 7 bases. V dropped 3 bases and J dropped 4; count of bases not matched to a gene: 5. The CDR3 is made up of 14 amino acids. CDR1 SGHVS and CDR2 FQNEAQ come from the germline V gene. The CDR3 sequence is CASSFDRAVYGYTF. CDR3 DNA: TGTGCCAGCAGCTTTGACAGGGCCGTCTATGGCTACACCTTC.

The chain employs TRBV11-1 and TRBJ2-5, with a tentative D call TRBD1 (6 bases). Deletions cut 2 bases from V and 5 bases from J, with 6 bases between. There are 12 residues in the CDR3. The germline CDR1 and CDR2 sequences are SGHAT and FQDESV (reference sequence). The DNA for the CDR3 is TGTGCCAGCAGCTTACAGGGGGAGACCCAGTACTTC. Its translation is CASSLQGETQYF.

V and J are TRBV9 and TRBJ2-1; 8 bases align to TRBD2. J lost 4 bases, V lost 4 bases, and 7 bases had no gene match. This CDR3 contains 15 residues. CDR1 is SGDLS and CDR2 is YYNGEE in the germline V gene. The CDR3 DNA reads as TGTGCCAGCAGCCCCAGGATAGCGGGGTACAATGAGCAGTTCTTC. It yields the protein CASSPRIAGYNEQFF. Full variable domain (outside the CDR3, taken from reference TRBV9 and TRBJ2-1): DSGVTQTPKHLITATGQRVTLRCSPRSGDLSVYWYQQSLDQGLQFLIQYYNGEERAKGNILERFSAQQFPDLHSELNLSSLELGDSALYFCASSPRIAGYNEQFFGPGTRLTVL.

CDR3 in DNA: TGTGCCTGGAGTGTCGGGGTGGGCGGCTACGAGCAGTACTTC. Protein sequence: CAWSVGVGGYEQYF. The rearrangement joins TRBV30 to TRBJ2-7, with D possibly being TRBD2 (5 bases). Trimming left V 0 bases short and J 3 bases short, with 12 bases between. The V gene's germline CDR1 is GTSNPN and CDR2 SVGIG (reference sequence). The CDR3 loop spans 14 amino acids.

This clone was detected only once. V usage is TRBV6-5 and J usage is TRBJ2-7; TRBD1 agrees at 12 bases. V shed 4 bases and J 5 bases; nucleotides not matched to a gene: 9. This CDR3 is built from 16 residues. Germline-derived CDR1 and CDR2 are MNHEY and SVGAGI. CDR3 bases: TGTGCCAGCAGTTCCATCGCGGGGACAGGGGGCAACGAGCAGTACTTC. The encoded protein is CASSSIAGTGGNEQYF.

The chain links TRBV10-3 to TRBJ2-5; the D gene is possibly TRBD1 (5 bases). Germline values: CDR1 ENHRY, CDR2 SYGVKD. This CDR3 region has 14 residues. V was pared by 0 bases and J by 2 bases, with 7 bases between. CDR3 bases: TGTGCCATCAGTGAGTCGACAGAGCAAGAGACCCAGTACTTC. It translates to CAISESTEQETQYF.

This sequence joins TRBV6-5 and TRBJ2-7; 8 nucleotides match TRBD1. CDR3 length equals 14 residues. V shed 6 bases and J 4 bases; nucleotides not matched to a gene: 8. CDR1 is MNHEY and CDR2 is SVGAGI in the germline V gene. The CDR3 sequence: CASSQGAKGYEQYF. For the CDR3, the DNA is TGTGCCAGCAGCCAGGGGGCGAAGGGATACGAGCAGTACTTC.

This sequence joins TRBV6-8 and TRBJ1-3; 7 bases fit TRBD1. Germline CDR1 is MNHGY and CDR2 is SAAAGT. This CDR3 is built from 19 residues. V trimming: 2 bases; J trimming: 4 bases; junction bases outside the gene matches: 17. CDR3 sequence (DNA): TGTGCCAGCAGTTACGCCGTTGTCATCAATACAGGGGTCGGAAACACCATATATTTT. It yields the protein CASSYAVVINTGVGNTIYF.